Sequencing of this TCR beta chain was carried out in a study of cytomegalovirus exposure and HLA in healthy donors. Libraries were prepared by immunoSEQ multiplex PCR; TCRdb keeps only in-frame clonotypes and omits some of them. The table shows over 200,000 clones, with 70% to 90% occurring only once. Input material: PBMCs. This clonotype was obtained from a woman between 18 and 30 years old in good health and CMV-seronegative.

CDR3 in amino acids: CASSPPSLDEQFF. As DNA, the CDR3 is TGTGCCAGCTCACCACCTTCCCTAGATGAGCAGTTCTTC. V usage is TRBV18 and J usage is TRBJ2-1; D gene unclear. The V end lost 0 bases, the J end lost 8 bases, and 8 bases lay between the germline ends. The germline CDR1 and CDR2 sequences are KGHSH and LQKENI. The CDR3 runs 13 residues.